Given below is one T cell receptor beta chain in context. Its antigen is still unknown. The input lacks base qualities; no much larger clone sits a single base away. This record comes from a study of T cell changes during pregnancy in multiple sclerosis (dated by TCRdb to about 2019). Turning to the overall study: The study looked at changes in the T cell repertoire across pregnancy in women with multiple sclerosis.

The library was made by the immunoSEQ multiplex PCR assay. In TCRdb, the immuneACCESS table is reduced to in-frame sequences with V and J assigned. These tables do not hold every clone; where another copy was compared, an unresolved V gene accounts for under half, and the others remain unexplained. Recorded for this sample are 100,000 or so clones; about nine tenths of them occurred a single time. The ten largest clones capture around 0.76% of the sample. V is shortened by 0 bases, J by 5 bases, and the region joining them spans 17 bases. Taken from cysteine to phenylalanine, the CDR3 has 16 residues. Only CDR3 DNA remains: 48 bases, in frame from the first base. CDR1 SGHKS and CDR2 YYEKEE were looked up in the germline V gene (reference sequence).

The clonotype originates from a female donor in good health, enrolled as a control in a pregnancy study. Here the sequenced sample was peripheral blood, taken in the second trimester of pregnancy. The rearrangement joined TRBV5-5 to TRBJ1-2, and possibly TRBD1, on 6 matching bases. The bases read TGTGCCAGCAGCTTGGTAATAGACCGGCAGGGGTATGGCTACACCTTC. This sequence encodes CASSLVIDRQGYGYTF.